The rows below give T cell receptor beta chains drawn from one sample of a study of cytomegalovirus exposure and HLA in healthy donors. Produced via immunoSEQ multiplex PCR; TCRdb's table is partial and in-frame only. The sample lists around 130,000 clones; about 8.5% were seen once. The sequenced sample was PBMCs. These receptors were collected from a man aged 40-49 years in good health and CMV-seronegative. Each CDR3 is given with its conserved first and last residue. A D gene is named only where the DNA matches it firmly. Some rows mark clone size as missing; the rest say once, few, many or name a class of expanded clone.

>TRBD1|TRBJ2-7|few|TRBV5-1
TGCGCCAGCAGCTCCCACAGGGGGTCCTACGAGCAGTACTTC
CASSSHRGSYEQYF
>-|TRBJ2-7|few|TRBV25-1
TGTGCCAGCAGTGCAGTACGTGAGCAGTACTTC
CASSAVREQYF
>-|TRBJ2-1|few|TRBV27
TGTGCCAGCAGTATAGGACAGCCAGGCTCCTACAATGAGCAGTTCTTC
CASSIGQPGSYNEQFF
>-|TRBJ1-2|-|TRBV7-3
TGTGCCAGCAGCATCGGGGGGGGATCGAACTATGGCTACACCTTC
CASSIGGGSNYGYTF
>TRBD1|TRBJ2-2|-|TRBV19
TGTGCCAGTAGGGGGACGGCAGGGGGATTGGTCGGGGAGCTGTTTTTT
CASRGTAGGLVGELFF
>TRBD1|TRBJ1-1|-|TRBV4-1
TGCGCCAGCAGCCCGGACGGACAGGGGGGTCCTGAAGCTTTCTTT
CASSPDGQGGPEAFF
>-|TRBJ1-2|few|TRBV30
TGTGCCTGGGGCCCCGCAGGGTGGGACTATGGCTACACCTTC
CAWGPAGWDYGYTF
>TRBD1|TRBJ1-5|-|TRBV10-3
TGTGCCATCAGGGCCGGGACAGGGGAGGATAACGCCCAGCATTTT
CAIRAGTGEDNAQHF
>-|TRBJ1-1|-|TRBV7-2
TGTGCCAGCAGCTTCCCCTCGGGGACTGAAGCTTTCTTT
CASSFPSGTEAFF
>-|TRBJ1-6|-|TRBV18
TGTGCCAGCTCTTATGGGCAGGAAGATTCACCCCTCCACTTT
CASSYGQEDSPLHF
>TRBD2|TRBJ2-4|few|TRBV7-9
TGTGCCAGCACCCCAGGGCCTAGCGGGCCCAACATTCAGTACTTC
CASTPGPSGPNIQYF
>-|TRBJ2-1|few|TRBV20-1
TGCAGTGCAAGAGAGGACTATGAGCAGTTCTTC
CSAREDYEQFF
>-|TRBJ2-1|once|TRBV27
TGTGCCAGCAGTTTAAGCAGGGGTACCTACAATGAGCAGTTCTTC
CASSLSRGTYNEQFF
>-|TRBJ2-1|-|TRBV5-8
TGTGCCAGCAGGTACAGTCTCGAACCTAATGAGCAGTTCTTC
CASRYSLEPNEQFF
>-|TRBJ2-7|few|TRBV30
TGTGCCTGGACAGCCGGGGGACCCTACGAGCAGTACTTC
CAWTAGGPYEQYF
>-|TRBJ1-6|few|TRBV6-5
TGTGCCAGCAGTTACTCACGGGGTTCACCCCTCCACTTT
CASSYSRGSPLHF
>-|TRBJ1-5|few|TRBV19
TGTGCCAGTACCAGGGCGATCAATCAGCCCCAGCATTTT
CASTRAINQPQHF
>TRBD1|TRBJ2-5|-|TRBV7-8
TGTGCCAGCAGACAGGGGGCGAAGGGAGAGACCCAGTACTTC
CASRQGAKGETQYF
>-|TRBJ1-1|few|TRBV20-1
TGCAGTGCGGACACAGGGTCTGAAGCTTTCTTT
CSADTGSEAFF
>-|TRBJ2-3|-|TRBV7-2
TGTGCCAGCAGCCGTCTGGAGGGGAGAGATACGCAGTATTTT
CASSRLEGRDTQYF
>TRBD1|TRBJ2-1|-|TRBV7-2
TGTGCCAGCAGCAAAAGACACGACAGGGAGAATGAGCAGTTCTTC
CASSKRHDRENEQFF
>TRBD1|TRBJ1-2|few|TRBV6-5
TGTGCCAGCAGTTACGGGCAGGGGGATGGCTACACCTTC
CASSYGQGDGYTF
>-|TRBJ2-3|-|TRBV9
TGTGCCAGCAGCGTTCAGGGGAGCACAGATACGCAGTATTTT
CASSVQGSTDTQYF
>-|TRBJ1-3|few|TRBV6-5
TGTGCCAGCAGTTACTCGGGCAGGGTTGGAAACACCATATATTTT
CASSYSGRVGNTIYF
>-|TRBJ2-2|few|TRBV27
TGTGCCAGCAGTTTCTACAGGAACACCGGGGAGCTGTTTTTT
CASSFYRNTGELFF
>-|TRBJ2-7|-|TRBV6-5
TGTGCCAGCAGTTACTCTGTGACAGGTCTTTCCGAGCAGCACTTC
CASSYSVTGLSEQHF
>TRBD2|TRBJ2-2|few|TRBV4-1
TGCGCCAGCAATGGACTAGCGGGGTTAAACACCGGGGAGCTGTTTTTT
CASNGLAGLNTGELFF
>TRBD2|TRBJ2-1|few|TRBV5-1
TGCGCCAGCACACTAGCGGGGGACTCCTCCTACAATGAGCAGTTCTTC
CASTLAGDSSYNEQFF
>-|TRBJ2-1|few|TRBV5-8
TGTGCCAGCAGCTTGAATCAGGGGAGGGTATACAATGAGCAGTTCTTC
CASSLNQGRVYNEQFF
>-|TRBJ1-5|few|TRBV5-5
TGTGCCAGCAGCCCCGGGACTGCTGATCAGCCCCAGCATTTT
CASSPGTADQPQHF
>TRBD1|TRBJ1-3|-|TRBV11-3
TGTGCCAGCAGCGATAAGGGGAGGACAGGGGTCGGAAACACCATATATTTT
CASSDKGRTGVGNTIYF
>-|TRBJ1-2|few|TRBV4-3
TGCGCCAGCAGCCAAGAACGCGGATGGGACTATGGCTACACCTTC
CASSQERGWDYGYTF
>TRBD1|TRBJ1-5|-|TRBV6-1
TGTGCCAGCAGAGAGGACAGGGCTTATCAGCCCCAGCATTTT
CASREDRAYQPQHF
>-|TRBJ2-7|-|TRBV15
TGTGCCACCTCCTTAGGGGGTACGGTCGACGAGCAGTACTTC
CATSLGGTVDEQYF
>TRBD1|TRBJ1-2|-|TRBV11-1
TGTGCCAGCAGCTTAGGTCCAGGGACAGGGGATGGCTACACCTTC
CASSLGPGTGDGYTF
>-|TRBJ2-2|few|TRBV7-2
TGTGCCAGCAGCTTAGCCCCGGGAGAGCTGTTTTTT
CASSLAPGELFF
>TRBD1|TRBJ1-1|few|TRBV6-4
TGTGCCAGCAGTGTGGGGACAGGGGGCAACACTGAAGCTTTCTTT
CASSVGTGGNTEAFF
>TRBD1|TRBJ1-4|few|TRBV30
TGTGCCTGGAGGAGGGGACAGGGACTTTCTAAGCTGTTTTTT
CAWRRGQGLSKLFF
>TRBD1|TRBJ1-4|few|TRBV15
TGTGCCACCAGCAGCAACAGGGGGTCAAATGAAAAACTGTTTTTT
CATSSNRGSNEKLFF
>-|TRBJ1-3|few|TRBV19
TGTGCCAGTAGTTTCACAGCTGGAAACACCATATATTTT
CASSFTAGNTIYF